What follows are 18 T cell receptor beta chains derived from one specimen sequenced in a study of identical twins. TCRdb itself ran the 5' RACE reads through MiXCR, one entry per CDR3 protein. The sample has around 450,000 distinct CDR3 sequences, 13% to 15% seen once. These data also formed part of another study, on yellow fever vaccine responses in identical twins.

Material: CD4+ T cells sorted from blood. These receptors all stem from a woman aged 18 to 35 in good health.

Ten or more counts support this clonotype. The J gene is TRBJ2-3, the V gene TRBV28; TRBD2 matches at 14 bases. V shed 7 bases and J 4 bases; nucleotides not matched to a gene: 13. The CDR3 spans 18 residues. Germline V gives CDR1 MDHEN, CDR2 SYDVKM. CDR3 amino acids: CASTNQPPGLAGADTQYF. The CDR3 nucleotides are TGTGCCAGCACTAACCAACCCCCGGGACTAGCGGGGGCAGATACGCAGTATTTT.

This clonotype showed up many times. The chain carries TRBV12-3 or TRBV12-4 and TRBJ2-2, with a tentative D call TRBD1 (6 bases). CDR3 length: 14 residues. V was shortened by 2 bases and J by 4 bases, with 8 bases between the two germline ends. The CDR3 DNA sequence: TGTGCCAGCAGTTTAAGGGACACCACCGGGGAGCTGTTTTTT. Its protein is CASSLRDTTGELFF.

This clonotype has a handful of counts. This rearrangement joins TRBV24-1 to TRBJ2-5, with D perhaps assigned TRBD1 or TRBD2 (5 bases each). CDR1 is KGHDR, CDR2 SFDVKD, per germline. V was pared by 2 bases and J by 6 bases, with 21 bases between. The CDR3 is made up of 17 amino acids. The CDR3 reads CATSDSRTGPRRQTQYF. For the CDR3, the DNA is TGTGCCACCAGTGATTCCCGGACGGGACCCCGCCGCCAGACCCAGTACTTC.

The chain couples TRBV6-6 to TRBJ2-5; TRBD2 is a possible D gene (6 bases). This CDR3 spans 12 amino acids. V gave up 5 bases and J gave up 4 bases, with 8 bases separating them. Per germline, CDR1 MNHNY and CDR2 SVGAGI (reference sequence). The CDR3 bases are TGTGCCAGCAGTCGGGAGCCAGAGACCCAGTACTTC. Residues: CASSREPETQYF.

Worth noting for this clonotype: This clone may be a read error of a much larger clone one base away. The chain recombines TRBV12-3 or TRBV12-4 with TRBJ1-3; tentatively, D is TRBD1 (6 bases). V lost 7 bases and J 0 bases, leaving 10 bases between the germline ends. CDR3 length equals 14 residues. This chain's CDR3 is CASNTGNSGNTIYF. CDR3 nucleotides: TGTGCCAGCAACACAGGGAACTCTGGAAACACCATATATTTT.

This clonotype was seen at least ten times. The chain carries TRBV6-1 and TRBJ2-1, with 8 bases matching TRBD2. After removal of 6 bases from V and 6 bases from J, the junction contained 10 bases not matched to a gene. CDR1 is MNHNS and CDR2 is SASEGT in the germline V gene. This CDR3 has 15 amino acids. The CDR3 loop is CASSLTGGQANEQFF. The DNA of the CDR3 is TGTGCCAGCAGCCTAACGGGGGGGCAAGCCAATGAGCAGTTCTTC.

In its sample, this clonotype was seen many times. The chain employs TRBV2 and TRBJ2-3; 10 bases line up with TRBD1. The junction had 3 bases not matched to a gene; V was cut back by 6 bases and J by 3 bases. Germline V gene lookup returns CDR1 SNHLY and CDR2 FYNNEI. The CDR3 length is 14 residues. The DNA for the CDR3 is TGTGCCAGCAGCCCGGACAGGGGGACAGATACGCAGTATTTT. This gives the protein CASSPDRGTDTQYF.

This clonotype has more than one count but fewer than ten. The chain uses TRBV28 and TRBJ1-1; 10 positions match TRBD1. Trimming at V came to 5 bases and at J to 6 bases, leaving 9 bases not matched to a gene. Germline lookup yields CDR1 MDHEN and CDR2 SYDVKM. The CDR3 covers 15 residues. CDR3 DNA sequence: TGTGCCAGCAGTCGCGGGGGACAGGGGTTAGCTGAAGCTTTCTTT. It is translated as CASSRGGQGLAEAFF.

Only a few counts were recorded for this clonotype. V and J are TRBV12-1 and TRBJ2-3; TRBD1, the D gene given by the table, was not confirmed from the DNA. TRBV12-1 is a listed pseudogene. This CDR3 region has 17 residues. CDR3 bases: TGTGCCAGCAGCCATTTGGACCGGGGCCTACGCACAGATACGCAGTATTTT. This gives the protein CASSHLDRGLRTDTQYF.

This CDR3 is CASSEGAAKNIQYF. CDR3 DNA: TGTGCCAGCAGCGAGGGAGCGGCCAAAAACATTCAGTACTTC. The chain links TRBV6-2 or TRBV6-3 to TRBJ2-4; weak D call: TRBD2 (5 bases). V gave up 6 bases and J gave up 1 base, with 10 bases separating them. CDR3 length equals 14 residues. Germline V CDR1 and CDR2: MNHEY, SVGEGT.

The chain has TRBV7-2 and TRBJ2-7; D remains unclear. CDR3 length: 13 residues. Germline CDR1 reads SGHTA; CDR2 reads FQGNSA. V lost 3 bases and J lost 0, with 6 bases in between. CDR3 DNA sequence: TGTGCCAGCAGCTTCCGGGCCTCCTACGAGCAGTACTTC. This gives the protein CASSFRASYEQYF.

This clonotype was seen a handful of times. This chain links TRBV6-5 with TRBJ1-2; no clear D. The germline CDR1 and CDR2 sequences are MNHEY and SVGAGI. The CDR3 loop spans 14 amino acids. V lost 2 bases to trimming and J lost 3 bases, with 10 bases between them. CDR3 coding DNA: TGTGCCAGCAGTTACCCGGGCGAGGACTATGGCTACACCTTC. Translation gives CASSYPGEDYGYTF.

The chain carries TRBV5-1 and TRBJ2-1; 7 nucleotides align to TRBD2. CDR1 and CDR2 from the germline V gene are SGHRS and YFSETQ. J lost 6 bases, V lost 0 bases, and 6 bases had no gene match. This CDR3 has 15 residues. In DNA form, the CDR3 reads TGCGCCAGCAGCTTGGATCTAGCGGTTGCCAATGAGCAGTTCTTC. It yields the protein CASSLDLAVANEQFF. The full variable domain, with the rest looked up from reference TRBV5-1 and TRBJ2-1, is KAGVTQTPRYLIKTRGQQVTLSCSPISGHRSVSWYQQTPGQGLQFLFEYFSETQRNKGNFPGRFSGRQFSNSRSEMNVSTLELGDSALYLCASSLDLAVANEQFFGPGTRLTVL.

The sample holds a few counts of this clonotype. CDR3 region: CATSQTGGSYNEQFF. CDR3 nucleotides: TGTGCCACCAGCCAAACAGGTGGATCCTACAATGAGCAGTTCTTC. This sequence joins TRBV15 and TRBJ2-1; tentatively, D is TRBD1 (5 bases). Trimming took 5 bases from V and 1 from J, leaving 12 bases between them. CDR3 length: 15 amino acids. CDR1 LNHNV and CDR2 YYDKDF come from the germline V gene (reference sequence).

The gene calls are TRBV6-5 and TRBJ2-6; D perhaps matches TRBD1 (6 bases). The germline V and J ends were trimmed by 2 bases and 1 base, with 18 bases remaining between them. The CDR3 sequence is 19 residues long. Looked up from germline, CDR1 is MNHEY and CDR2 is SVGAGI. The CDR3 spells CASSYGGTGPLSGANVLTF. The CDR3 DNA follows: TGTGCCAGCAGTTACGGGGGAACAGGGCCCCTTTCTGGGGCCAACGTCCTGACTTTC.

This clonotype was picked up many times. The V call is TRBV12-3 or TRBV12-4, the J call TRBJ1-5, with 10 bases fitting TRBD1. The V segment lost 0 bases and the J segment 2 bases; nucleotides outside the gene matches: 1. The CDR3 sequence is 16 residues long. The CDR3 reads CASSLAGTGGNQPQHF. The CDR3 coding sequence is TGTGCCAGCAGTTTAGCCGGGACAGGGGGCAATCAGCCCCAGCATTTT.

The CDR3 coding sequence is TGTGCCAGCAGCCCCGAGATAGCGGGGGGCAATGAGCAGTTCTTC. This sequence encodes CASSPEIAGGNEQFF. The chain combines TRBV3-1 with TRBJ2-1; 10 positions match TRBD2. The V segment lost 4 bases and the J segment 6 bases; nucleotides outside the gene matches: 6. Per the germline V gene, CDR1 is LGHDT and CDR2 is YNNKEL (reference sequence). The CDR3 totals 15 residues.

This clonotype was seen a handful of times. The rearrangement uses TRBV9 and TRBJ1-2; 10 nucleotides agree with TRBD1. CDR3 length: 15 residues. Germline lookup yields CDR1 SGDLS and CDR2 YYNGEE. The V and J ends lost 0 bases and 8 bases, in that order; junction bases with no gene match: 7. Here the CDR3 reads CASSVAPGQGFGYTF. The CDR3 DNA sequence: TGTGCCAGCAGCGTAGCTCCGGGACAGGGGTTCGGCTACACCTTC.